Reported below is one TCR beta chain. The target antigen is unknown. Here immunoSEQ multiplex PCR was the method, and the copy in TCRdb shows in-frame clones only, minus some. Counted here are approximately 12,000 clones, over 70% occurring once; the ten biggest clones make up roughly 7%. This specimen comes from a study of chemoradiotherapy in HPV16-positive cancers. General study points: HPV-responsive T-cell expansion during chemoradiotherapy was linked to improved recurrence-free survival in HPV16-positive patients. Non-HPV-specific T cells did not expand in tumors during treatment, whereas candidate HPV-specific clones and E7-related motifs did. Only a couple of HPV16-positive patients supplied the functional HPV-specificity definition.

Germline-derived CDR1 and CDR2 are SGDLS and YYNGEE. The CDR3 has 14 residues. Trimming removed 0 bases at V and 9 bases at J, with 13 bases between. Repertoires were sampled repeatedly during chemoradiotherapy. This specimen was taken from a patient who underwent chemoradiotherapy. The chain recombines TRBV9 with TRBJ2-1; D is uncertain. The receptor was isolated from a human donor with HPV-associated anogenital cancer. DNA of the CDR3: TGTGCCAGCAGCGTAGGCCCTGGGGTTTTTGAGCAGTTCTTC. This encodes CASSVGPGVFEQFF.